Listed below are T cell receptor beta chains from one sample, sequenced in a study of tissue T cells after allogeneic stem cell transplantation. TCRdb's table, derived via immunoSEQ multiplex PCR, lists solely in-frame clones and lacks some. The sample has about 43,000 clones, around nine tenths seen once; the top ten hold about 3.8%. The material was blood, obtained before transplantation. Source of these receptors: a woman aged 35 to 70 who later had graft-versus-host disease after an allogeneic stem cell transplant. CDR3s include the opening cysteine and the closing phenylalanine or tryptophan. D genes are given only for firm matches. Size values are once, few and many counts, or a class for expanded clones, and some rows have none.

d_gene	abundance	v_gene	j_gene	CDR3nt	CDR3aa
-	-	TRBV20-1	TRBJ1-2	TGCAGTGCTAGTCTCCCGGGTGACTATGGCTACACCTTC	CSASLPGDYGYTF
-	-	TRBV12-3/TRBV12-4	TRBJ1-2	TGTGCCAGCAGTTTAGACTCAAACTATGGCTACACCTTC	CASSLDSNYGYTF
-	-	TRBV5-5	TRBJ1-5	TGTGCCAGCAGCTTAGAGACAGACCGCTTTGGCAATCAGCCCCAGCATTTT	CASSLETDRFGNQPQHF
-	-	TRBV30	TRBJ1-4	TGTGCCTGGAGTCCGGGCCTAGGGGTGTTTTTT	CAWSPGLGVFF
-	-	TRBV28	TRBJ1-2	TGTGCCAGCAGTTTGGGGGCAAACTATGGCTACACCTTC	CASSLGANYGYTF
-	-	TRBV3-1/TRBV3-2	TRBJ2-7	TGTGCCAGGGGACGTTACGAGCAGTACTTC	CARGRYEQYF
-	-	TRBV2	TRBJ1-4	TGTGCCAGCTCCAGAATTCTTAATGAAAAACTGTTTTTT	CASSRILNEKLFF
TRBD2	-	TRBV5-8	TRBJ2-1	TGTGCCAGCAGCTTCGCGGAGGGACTAGCATCCCGGAGGAATGAGCAGTTCTTC	CASSFAEGLASRRNEQFF
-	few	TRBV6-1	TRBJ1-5	TGTGCCAGCAGTGAAGCTACAGGGAGACAGCCCCAGCATTTT	CASSEATGRQPQHF
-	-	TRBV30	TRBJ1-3	TGTGCCTGGAGTCGCGGTTTATCTGGAAACACCATATATTTT	CAWSRGLSGNTIYF
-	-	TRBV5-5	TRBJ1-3	TGTGCCAGCAGCTTTACAGATGGAAACACCATATATTTT	CASSFTDGNTIYF
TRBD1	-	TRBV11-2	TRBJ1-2	TGTGCCAGCAGCTTCTTTGGAGGGGGCGGGTATGGCTACACCTTC	CASSFFGGGGYGYTF
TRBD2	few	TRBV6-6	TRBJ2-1	TGTGCCAGCAGCCAGCCTAGCGGGAGGTCTTACAATGAGCAGTTCTTC	CASSQPSGRSYNEQFF
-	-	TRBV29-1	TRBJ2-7	TGCAGCGTTGTGTCCAGCCCGGCCCTCTACGAGCAGTACTTC	CSVVSSPALYEQYF
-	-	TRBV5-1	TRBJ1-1	TGCGCCAGCAGCTCACGCATGAACACTGAAGCTTTCTTT	CASSSRMNTEAFF
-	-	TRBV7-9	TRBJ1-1	TGTGCCAGCAGCACCTGGACCGACATGAACACTGAAGCTTTCTTT	CASSTWTDMNTEAFF
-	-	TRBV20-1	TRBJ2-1	TGCAGTGCTAGATCTCTCGGTGAGCAGTTCTTC	CSARSLGEQFF
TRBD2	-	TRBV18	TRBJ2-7	TGTGCCAGCTCACGACCGGGACTAGCGAATTACGAGCAGTACTTC	CASSRPGLANYEQYF
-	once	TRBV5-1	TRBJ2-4	TGCGCCAGCAGCTTTACCGGACCCCATGAGACGGACATTCAGTACTTC	CASSFTGPHETDIQYF
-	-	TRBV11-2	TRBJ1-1	TGTGCCAGCAGCTTAGTAGGGGCTGAAGCTTTCTTT	CASSLVGAEAFF
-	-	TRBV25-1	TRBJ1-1	TGTGCCAGCAGTGTTGGAGACACTGAAGCTTTCTTT	CASSVGDTEAFF
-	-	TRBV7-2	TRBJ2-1	TGTGCCAGCAGCTTTACCATAATCAATGAGCAGTTCTTC	CASSFTIINEQFF
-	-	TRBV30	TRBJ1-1	TGTGCCTGGAGTGTACAGTTGGGGGCCACTGAAGCTTTCTTT	CAWSVQLGATEAFF
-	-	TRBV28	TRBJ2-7	TGTGCCAGCAGTCTCTCTAGATTACTCTACTACGAGCAGTACTTC	CASSLSRLLYYEQYF
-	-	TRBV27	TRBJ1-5	TGTGCCAGCAGTTTTACCAGGGGTAATCAGCCCCAGCATTTT	CASSFTRGNQPQHF
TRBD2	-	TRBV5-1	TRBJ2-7	TGCGCCAGCAGCCCCCTGACTAGCGGGAGGTCCTACGAGCAGTACTTC	CASSPLTSGRSYEQYF
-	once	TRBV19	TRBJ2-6	TGTGCCAGTAGTATAAGGGGGGACTCTGGGGCCAACGTCCTGACTTTC	CASSIRGDSGANVLTF
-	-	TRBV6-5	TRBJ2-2	TGTGCCAGCAGTTACTCGCGTCTCACCGGGGAGCTGTTTTTT	CASSYSRLTGELFF
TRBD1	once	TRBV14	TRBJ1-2	TGTGCCAGCAGCCAAGAAAGGGGGCCCTATGGCTACACCTTC	CASSQERGPYGYTF
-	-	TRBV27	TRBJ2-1	TGTGCCAGCAGTTCTCAACGACCCGGGACACTTTCCTACAATGAGCAGTTCTTC	CASSSQRPGTLSYNEQFF
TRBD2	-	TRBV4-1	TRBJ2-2	TGCGCCAGCAGCCCGGGTGGGGCGGGGGAGAACACCGGGGAGCTGTTTTTT	CASSPGGAGENTGELFF
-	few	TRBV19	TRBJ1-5	TGTGCCAGTAGTATTAAAGCCATCCTCGGGGTGGCCCAGCATTTT	CASSIKAILGVAQHF
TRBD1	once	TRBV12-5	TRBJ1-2	TGTGCTAGTGGTTTGGACAGGGGCGTCTATGGCTACACCTTC	CASGLDRGVYGYTF
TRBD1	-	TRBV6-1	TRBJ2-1	TGTGCCAGCAGTGAAAAGGGCGGGACAGGCCTTTATAATGAGCAGTTCTTC	CASSEKGGTGLYNEQFF
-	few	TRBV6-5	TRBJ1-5	TGTGCCAGCAGACCCGGACGGAATCAGCCCCAGCATTTT	CASRPGRNQPQHF
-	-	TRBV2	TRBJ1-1	TGTGCCAGCAGTTGGGAGGAGTACACTGAAGCTTTCTTT	CASSWEEYTEAFF
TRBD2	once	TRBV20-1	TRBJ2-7	TGCAGTGCTAGTTACCCCCCGGCGGGAGGGCCATTCGAGCAGTACTTC	CSASYPPAGGPFEQYF
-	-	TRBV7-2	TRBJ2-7	TGTGCCAGCAGCTTAGCGGGAGCCTACGAGCAGTACTTC	CASSLAGAYEQYF
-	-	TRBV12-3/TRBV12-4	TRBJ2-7	TGTGCCAGCAGTTATGACAGCGTCTACGAGCAGTACTTC	CASSYDSVYEQYF
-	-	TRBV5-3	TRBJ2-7	TGTGCCAGAAGCCGATGTCAGCCGGAGGGCTACGAGCAGTACTTC	CARSRCQPEGYEQYF
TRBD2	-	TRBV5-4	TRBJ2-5	TGTGCCAGCAGCTGGGGACTAGCGTCAAAGGAGACCCAGTACTTC	CASSWGLASKETQYF
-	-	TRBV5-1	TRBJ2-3	TGCGCCAGCTCCGCCTTGGTGGCAGTTGCAGATACGCAGTATTTT	CASSALVAVADTQYF
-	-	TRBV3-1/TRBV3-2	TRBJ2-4	TGTGCCAGCAGTCGAGGACTAGCCAAAAACATTCAGTACTTC	CASSRGLAKNIQYF
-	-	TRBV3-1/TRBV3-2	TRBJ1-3	TGTGCCAGCAGCCAAGGGCTAAGGACCTCTGGAAACACCATATATTTT	CASSQGLRTSGNTIYF
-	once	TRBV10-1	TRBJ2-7	TGCGCCAGCCCCCTTCGAAGCTCCTACGAGCAGTACTTC	CASPLRSSYEQYF
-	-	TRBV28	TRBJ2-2	TGTGCCAGCAAATCCACCCGGCGCACCGGGGAGCTGTTTTTT	CASKSTRRTGELFF
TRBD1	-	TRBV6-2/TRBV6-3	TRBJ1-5	TGTGCCAGCAGTTTGGAGGGGGCGGGCCCCCAGCATTTT	CASSLEGAGPQHF
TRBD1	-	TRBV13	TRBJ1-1	TGTGCCAGCAGAAGACAGGGGGGGACTGAAGCTTTCTTT	CASRRQGGTEAFF